Listed below are T cell receptor beta chains from one sample, sequenced in a study of blood T cell repertoires in COVID-19. Some clones are missing from TCRdb's copy, which holds only in-frame ones; the method was immunoSEQ multiplex PCR. Among about 480,000 clones, about 88% were seen once, and the ten largest hold about 8.2%. Sequenced: peripheral blood. All receptors derive from a woman in her forties or fifties with COVID-19, enrolled during active disease. Each CDR3 is given with its conserved first and last residue. The D gene is left open where the match is weak. Size is stated for part of the rows, as once, few or many counts, or as a class when the clone is expanded.

CDR3: CASSQDGEGYTF
DNA: TGCGCCAGCAGCCAAGATGGGGAGGGCTACACCTTC
J: TRBJ1-2
size: .
D: .
V: TRBV4-1

CDR3: CASSEGGGMNTEAFF
DNA: TGTGCCAGCAGCGAGGGAGGGGGGATGAACACTGAAGCTTTCTTT
J: TRBJ1-1
size: .
D: .
V: TRBV9

CDR3: CASSYGAGGAETQYF
DNA: TGTGCCAGCAGTTACGGAGCGGGGGGTGCAGAGACCCAGTACTTC
J: TRBJ2-5
size: .
D: TRBD2
V: TRBV6-2/TRBV6-3

CDR3: CASSSRAGELFF
DNA: TGTGCCAGCAGCTCGCGGGCCGGGGAGCTGTTTTTT
J: TRBJ2-2
size: .
D: .
V: TRBV11-2

CDR3: CASSPDTQITDTQYF
DNA: TGCGCCAGCAGCCCCGACACCCAGATCACAGATACGCAGTATTTT
J: TRBJ2-3
size: .
D: .
V: TRBV5-1

CDR3: CASSLRQASYGYTF
DNA: TGTGCCAGCAGTCTACGACAAGCTTCATATGGCTACACCTTC
J: TRBJ1-2
size: .
D: .
V: TRBV6-5

CDR3: CASSQTVFGGIGDWRQYF
DNA: TGTGCCAGCAGCCAAACAGTCTTTGGGGGGATCGGAGATTGGCGGCAGTACTTC
J: TRBJ2-7
size: .
D: .
V: TRBV3-1/TRBV3-2

CDR3: CASSEKGGTGDAFF
DNA: TGTGCCAGCAGCGAAAAAGGGGGGACAGGGGACGCTTTCTTT
J: TRBJ1-1
size: .
D: TRBD1
V: TRBV9

CDR3: CASLLGPGKFGFSGANVLTF
DNA: TGCGCCAGCCTGTTGGGCCCCGGGAAGTTCGGATTCTCTGGGGCCAACGTCCTGACTTTC
J: TRBJ2-6
size: .
D: .
V: TRBV5-1

CDR3: CASRRAGLDTEAFF
DNA: TGTGCCAGTAGGCGGGCGGGCCTCGACACTGAAGCTTTCTTT
J: TRBJ1-1
size: .
D: .
V: TRBV19

CDR3: CASSFRGSGNTIYF
DNA: TGTGCCAGCAGTTTCCGGGGGTCTGGAAACACCATATATTTT
J: TRBJ1-3
size: .
D: .
V: TRBV28

CDR3: CASSYSAGDLSYEQYF
DNA: TGTGCCAGCAGTTACTCCGCAGGGGACCTCTCCTACGAGCAGTACTTC
J: TRBJ2-7
size: .
D: .
V: TRBV6-6

CDR3: CAIGTINTQYF
DNA: TGTGCCATCGGGACTATTAATACGCAGTATTTT
J: TRBJ2-3
size: .
D: TRBD2
V: TRBV2

CDR3: CASSFGGLDEQFF
DNA: TGTGCCAGCAGTTTTGGGGGCCTGGATGAGCAGTTCTTC
J: TRBJ2-1
size: .
D: .
V: TRBV12-3/TRBV12-4

CDR3: CASSLAESLPEAFF
DNA: TGTGCCAGCAGCTTAGCGGAGAGTCTCCCTGAAGCTTTCTTT
J: TRBJ1-1
size: .
D: .
V: TRBV11-2

CDR3: CASSPSRVRDTQYF
DNA: TGTGCCAGCAGCCCATCCCGGGTGAGAGATACGCAGTATTTT
J: TRBJ2-3
size: .
D: .
V: TRBV5-8

CDR3: CASSYRDGTEAFF
DNA: TGTGCCAGCAGCTACAGGGACGGCACTGAAGCTTTCTTT
J: TRBJ1-1
size: .
D: .
V: TRBV3-1/TRBV3-2

CDR3: CASSLAMGTSGQETQYF
DNA: TGTGCCAGCAGCTTGGCCATGGGGACTAGCGGTCAAGAGACCCAGTACTTC
J: TRBJ2-5
size: .
D: TRBD2
V: TRBV5-6

CDR3: CASSPRTGNGYTF
DNA: TGTGCCAGCAGTCCAAGGACAGGGAATGGCTACACCTTC
J: TRBJ1-2
size: .
D: TRBD1
V: TRBV27

CDR3: CASSARQINTEAFF
DNA: TGCGCCAGCAGCGCCAGACAGATTAACACTGAAGCTTTCTTT
J: TRBJ1-1
size: .
D: .
V: TRBV5-1

CDR3: CASSSSLALNEQFF
DNA: TGTGCCAGCAGTTCCTCACTAGCCCTCAATGAGCAGTTCTTC
J: TRBJ2-1
size: .
D: .
V: TRBV28

CDR3: CASSVGTGKGVEAQHF
DNA: TGCGCCAGCAGCGTGGGGACAGGGAAAGGAGTGGAGGCCCAGCATTTT
J: TRBJ1-5
size: .
D: TRBD1
V: TRBV5-1

CDR3: CASSTGGYGYTF
DNA: TGTGCCAGCAGTACAGGGGGTTATGGCTACACCTTC
J: TRBJ1-2
size: .
D: TRBD1
V: TRBV12-3/TRBV12-4

CDR3: CASSVSRSDEQYF
DNA: TGTGCCAGCAGCGTTTCACGCTCGGACGAGCAGTACTTC
J: TRBJ2-7
size: .
D: .
V: TRBV9

CDR3: CASSDSLGQRF
DNA: TGTGCCAGCAGCGACTCACTTGGACAGCGCTTC
J: TRBJ2-7
size: .
D: .
V: TRBV6-5

CDR3: CASSLDPAGGSYNEQFF
DNA: TGTGCCAGCAGCTTGGATCCAGCGGGGGGCTCCTACAATGAGCAGTTCTTC
J: TRBJ2-1
size: .
D: TRBD2
V: TRBV5-6

CDR3: CASSSGQGAFRTEAFF
DNA: TGTGCCAGCAGCTCAGGACAGGGGGCGTTTAGGACTGAAGCTTTCTTT
J: TRBJ1-1
size: .
D: TRBD1
V: TRBV5-4

CDR3: CASSFGGNGYTF
DNA: TGTGCCAGCAGCTTTGGGGGGAATGGCTACACCTTC
J: TRBJ1-2
size: .
D: .
V: TRBV7-9

CDR3: CASRFPRRTSGASTDTQYF
DNA: TGTGCCAGCCGCTTTCCCAGAAGGACTAGCGGGGCGAGCACAGATACGCAGTATTTT
J: TRBJ2-3
size: .
D: TRBD2
V: TRBV28

CDR3: CASSLASGTPLHF
DNA: TGTGCCAGCAGCTTGGCGTCGGGTACACCCCTCCACTTT
J: TRBJ1-6
size: .
D: .
V: TRBV5-6

CDR3: CASSKQGVDYGYTF
DNA: TGTGCCAGTAGTAAACAGGGGGTTGACTATGGCTACACCTTC
J: TRBJ1-2
size: .
D: TRBD1
V: TRBV19

CDR3: CASSPTGFPNEKLFF
DNA: TGTGCCAGCAGCCCCACGGGGTTCCCTAATGAAAAACTGTTTTTT
J: TRBJ1-4
size: .
D: .
V: TRBV11-2

CDR3: CASSLEGSVAGSSYNEQFF
DNA: TGCGCCAGCAGCTTGGAGGGGTCTGTAGCGGGGTCATCGTACAATGAGCAGTTCTTC
J: TRBJ2-1
size: .
D: TRBD2
V: TRBV5-1

CDR3: CASSLSAGNTDTQYF
DNA: TGTGCCAGCAGTTTATCGGCCGGGAACACAGATACGCAGTATTTT
J: TRBJ2-3
size: .
D: .
V: TRBV27

CDR3: CSAAGQAVAGGYTF
DNA: TGCAGCGCCGCGGGACAGGCTGTGGCGGGCGGCTACACCTTC
J: TRBJ1-2
size: .
D: TRBD1
V: TRBV29-1

CDR3: CASSLGTSDEQFF
DNA: TGTGCCAGCAGCCTCGGGACTAGTGATGAGCAGTTCTTC
J: TRBJ2-1
size: .
D: TRBD2
V: TRBV9

CDR3: CASSSQRDSREKLFF
DNA: TGTGCCAGTAGTTCTCAACGGGACAGTAGAGAAAAACTGTTTTTT
J: TRBJ1-4
size: .
D: TRBD1
V: TRBV19

CDR3: CATSREGQNTEAFF
DNA: TGTGCCACCAGCAGAGAAGGACAGAACACTGAAGCTTTCTTT
J: TRBJ1-1
size: .
D: .
V: TRBV15

CDR3: CASSLDPASSYNEQFF
DNA: TGTGCCAGCAGCTTGGACCCTGCCAGCTCCTACAATGAGCAGTTCTTC
J: TRBJ2-1
size: .
D: .
V: TRBV5-6

CDR3: CASSPPEGSSPLHF
DNA: TGCGCCAGCAGCCCGCCGGAGGGGAGTTCACCCCTCCACTTT
J: TRBJ1-6
size: .
D: .
V: TRBV4-1

CDR3: CASSQERTYEQYF
DNA: TGTGCCAGCAGCCAAGAGAGGACCTACGAGCAGTACTTC
J: TRBJ2-7
size: .
D: .
V: TRBV3-1/TRBV3-2

CDR3: CASSYATGQGTDTQYF
DNA: TGTGCCAGCAGTTACGCGACGGGACAGGGCACAGATACGCAGTATTTT
J: TRBJ2-3
size: .
D: TRBD1
V: TRBV6-5

CDR3: CASSDRGLSPLHF
DNA: TGTGCCAGCAGCGACAGGGGGCTGTCACCCCTCCACTTT
J: TRBJ1-6
size: few
D: TRBD1
V: TRBV6-2/TRBV6-3

CDR3: CASSSGLAGVTDTQYF
DNA: TGTGCCAGCAGCTCCGGACTAGCGGGGGTCACAGATACGCAGTATTTT
J: TRBJ2-3
size: once
D: TRBD2
V: TRBV7-3

CDR3: CASSYPTENYGYTF
DNA: TGTGCCAGCAGCTACCCGACAGAGAACTATGGCTACACCTTC
J: TRBJ1-2
size: .
D: .
V: TRBV13

CDR3: CASSPREGETQYF
DNA: TGTGCCAGCAGTCCAAGGGAGGGAGAGACCCAGTACTTC
J: TRBJ2-5
size: once
D: TRBD2
V: TRBV6-5

CDR3: CASSAPTGDVEGYTF
DNA: TGTGCCAGCAGCGCCCCGACAGGGGATGTGGAGGGCTACACCTTC
J: TRBJ1-2
size: .
D: TRBD1
V: TRBV9

CDR3: CASSSFLSSYEQFF
DNA: TGTGCCAGCAGCTCCTTTTTATCGTCGTATGAGCAGTTCTTC
J: TRBJ2-1
size: .
D: .
V: TRBV7-8

CDR3: CASRPSDRGYNEQFF
DNA: TGTGCCAGCAGACCCTCGGACAGGGGATACAATGAGCAGTTCTTC
J: TRBJ2-1
size: once
D: TRBD1
V: TRBV7-2

CDR3: CASSDDGTNTGELFF
DNA: TGTGCCAGCAGTGACGACGGGACAAACACCGGGGAGCTGTTTTTT
J: TRBJ2-2
size: once
D: .
V: TRBV2

CDR3: CASSLVGTGDTGELFF
DNA: TGCGCCAGCAGCTTGGTGGGGACAGGGGACACCGGGGAGCTGTTTTTT
J: TRBJ2-2
size: .
D: TRBD1
V: TRBV5-1

CDR3: CASSEGQVNQPQHF
DNA: TGTGCCAGCAGTGAGGGACAGGTCAATCAGCCCCAGCATTTT
J: TRBJ1-5
size: .
D: TRBD1
V: TRBV25-1

CDR3: CAWAGTREQPQHF
DNA: TGTGCCTGGGCTGGGACAAGGGAACAGCCCCAGCATTTT
J: TRBJ1-5
size: .
D: .
V: TRBV30

CDR3: CASSISGGAYNEQFF
DNA: TGTGCCAGCAGCATAAGCGGGGGGGCCTACAATGAGCAGTTCTTC
J: TRBJ2-1
size: .
D: TRBD2
V: TRBV6-5

CDR3: CASSPVGGLNTEAFF
DNA: TGCGCCAGCAGCCCGGTGGGAGGGCTGAACACTGAAGCTTTCTTT
J: TRBJ1-1
size: .
D: .
V: TRBV5-1

CDR3: CASSATGAYNEQFF
DNA: TGTGCCAGCAGTGCAACGGGGGCCTACAATGAGCAGTTCTTC
J: TRBJ2-1
size: .
D: .
V: TRBV2